These 6 T cell receptor beta chains were sequenced from one sample in a study of blood T cells in healthy people across ages. With a J-beta primer mix and a sample-barcoded 5' primer, a second PCR ran about 7 to 12 cycles. TCRdb re-called the 5' RACE reads through MiXCR, storing one row per CDR3 protein. The table lists 550,000 to 800,000 distinct CDR3 sequences, roughly 21% of them singletons. The sample comprised blood. The receptor set was obtained from a man aged 65 to 85 in good health.

This chain uses TRBV6-5 with TRBJ1-2; no definite D call. This CDR3 is 11 amino acids long. CDR1 and CDR2 from the germline V gene are MNHEY and SVGAGI. Deletions cut 6 bases from V and 2 bases from J, with 4 bases between. This chain's CDR3 is CASRKNYGYTF. In DNA form, the CDR3 reads TGTGCCAGCAGAAAGAACTATGGCTACACCTTC.

The chain is built from TRBV20-1 and TRBJ2-2; 8 positions match TRBD1. CDR1 and CDR2 (germline): DFQATT, SNEGSKA (reference sequence). The CDR3 has 14 residues. The trim removed 8 bases at V and 4 bases at J, leaving 9 bases unmatched. CDR3 protein: CSPQGDRGTGELFF. The CDR3 region has the DNA TGCAGTCCCCAGGGTGACAGGGGCACCGGGGAGCTGTTTTTT.

The rearrangement joins TRBV29-1 to TRBJ2-3; TRBD1 is a possible D gene (6 bases). From germline, CDR1 is SQVTM and CDR2 ANQGSEA. The CDR3 is 13 amino acids. V was cut by 8 bases and J by 3 bases, with 15 bases left in between. The CDR3 DNA reads TGCAGCCGTTTTCACAGGGAGACAGATACGCAGTATTTT. This encodes CSRFHRETDTQYF.

This clonotype occurred a few times. CDR3 sequence: CATRGKTKANYGYTF. The CDR3 DNA reads TGTGCCACACGGGGGAAGACTAAAGCTAACTATGGCTACACCTTC. The gene calls are TRBV24-1 and TRBJ1-2, with D possibly TRBD1 on 5 matching bases. The CDR3 has 15 residues. The V gene's germline CDR1 is KGHDR and CDR2 SFDVKD. The V end lost 10 bases, the J end lost 0 bases, and 17 bases lay between the germline ends.

The chain employs TRBV18 and TRBJ2-5, with TRBD2 identical over 8 bases. Judging by the DNA end, TRBJ2-7 fits better; the J call may be wrong. CDR1 and CDR2 from the germline V gene are KGHSH and LQKENI. This CDR3 contains 15 residues. The CDR3 sequence is CASSPSSGLSYEQYF. The CDR3 coding sequence is TGTGCCAGCTCACCGTCTAGCGGGCTCTCCTACGAGCAGTACTTC.

V and J are TRBV9 and TRBJ2-6, with D perhaps TRBD2 (5 bases). Germline CDR1 reads SGDLS; CDR2 reads YYNGEE. The V and J ends lost 3 bases and 12 bases respectively, with 7 bases between them. The CDR3 covers 11 residues. The CDR3 region is CASSGAGVLTF. The CDR3 bases are TGTGCCAGCAGCGGGGCGGGCGTCCTGACTTTC.